This TCR beta chain was sequenced in a study of human T cells and chemical hapten exposure. Overall study context: DPC at 0.01% went onto the upper back in patch tests, read at 6 days.

V was pared by 4 bases and J by 0 bases, with 8 bases between. CDR1 is LGHNA, CDR2 YNFKEQ, per germline. This CDR3 has 14 amino acids. TCRdb independently ran MiXCR on the RACE reads; one entry per CDR3 protein. The sample has some 120,000 distinct CDR3 sequences, about 12% seen once; the top ten hold more than 1.3%. Stated time point: patch test 1, 2 weeks after DPC sensitization. Treatment noted: therapeutic diphenylcyclopropenone sensitization with weekly scalp DPC. The starting material was whole blood, obtained in connection with sensitization to the hapten diphenylcyclopropenone (DPC). The sequence was obtained from a woman aged 45-60 years with alopecia areata. Some clones in this sample may be carry-over from other donors' samples. The rearrangement joins TRBV4-2 to TRBJ2-3; no clear D. The chain's CDR3 is CASSPETSTDTQYF. For the CDR3, the DNA is TGTGCCAGCAGCCCGGAAACTAGCACAGATACGCAGTATTTT.